The clone carrying this T cell receptor (beta chain) was seen ten or more times. TCRdb called the 5' RACE reads again in MiXCR, with one record for every CDR3 protein. Among about 31,000 distinct CDR3 sequences listed, over 7.5% were seen once. The sample comes from a study of chronic HIV infection and antiretroviral therapy. Germline V gives CDR1 MNHEY, CDR2 SVGAGI. CDR3 length equals 13 residues. Trimming cost V 2 bases and J 5 bases, with 6 bases left between them. Sequenced: peripheral blood. The rearrangement joins TRBV6-5 to TRBJ1-4; no reliable D call. The receptor comes from an adult who had HIV and had not received antiretroviral therapy, or was an uninfected healthy control (not recorded which). The chain's CDR3 is CASSYAQNEKLFF. The CDR3 region has the DNA TGTGCCAGCAGTTACGCCCAGAATGAAAAACTGTTTTTT.